This T cell receptor beta chain was identified in a study of cytomegalovirus exposure and HLA in healthy donors. The PCR had 60 Vbeta and 13 Jbeta primers. Methods used by the authors: Tens of millions of unique TCR beta chains, 10 million to 13 million of them shared, were counted by a later analysis. Sequencing used immunoSEQ multiplex PCR; TCRdb keeps in-frame clones, though not all of them. For V, J and clone size, that table is used; D and trimming come from the DNA. This table has 95,000 to 100,000 clones, around 77% appearing once. Germline V lookup: CDR1 SGHTA, CDR2 FQGNSA. This CDR3 region has 16 residues. The V gene lost 6 bases and the J gene lost 8 bases, with 23 bases spanning the gap.

This clonotype was obtained from a female donor in good health and CMV-seronegative. The sample was PBMCs. The gene calls are TRBV7-2 and TRBJ1-3; unclear D gene. CDR3 region: CASSFDTARVGDTIYF. The CDR3 nucleotides are TGTGCCAGCAGTTTCGACACTGCGAGGGTCGGTGACACCATATATTTT. Together with reference TRBV7-2 and TRBJ1-3, the CDR3 gives the full variable domain: GAGVSQSPSNKVTEKGKDVELRCDPISGHTALYWYRQSLGQGLEFLIYFQGNSAPDKSGLPSDRFSAERTGGSVSTLTIQRTQQEDSAVYLCASSFDTARVGDTIYFGEGSWLTVV.